This TCR beta chain emerged from a study of OX40 agonist ivuxolimab in advanced cancers. Study in general: Ivuxolimab, which is an agonistic anti-OX40 (CD134) antibody, was administered to the patients. Patients receiving dose escalation had hepatocellular carcinoma, melanoma, renal cell or head and neck cancer. A male proportion of over 70% was recorded, with mean age approximately 60 years and range roughly 23 to 79.

Using immunoSEQ multiplex PCR, the repertoire was profiled, and TCRdb retains in-frame clones only, with some absent. The table records about 96,000 clones, more than 80% of them present only once. The CDR3 covers 16 residues. Trimming stripped 1 base from V and 5 bases from J, with 18 bases between. Germline V lookup: CDR1 SGHAT, CDR2 FQDESV (reference sequence). This clone was picked up a small number of times. As yet, its antigen is unknown. General observations from the study: Determination of antigen specificity was not performed for the expanded peripheral T cells.

This clonotype was obtained from an adult with an advanced solid tumor such as melanoma, head and neck, liver or kidney cancer. The V call is TRBV11-1, the J call TRBJ2-7; a weak D match, TRBD2 (7 bases). The input for sequencing was CD4+ or CD8+ T cells sorted from blood, taken in a trial of the OX40 agonist ivuxolimab. The CDR3 spells CASSLGFAGAGDEQYF. DNA for the CDR3: TGTGCCAGCAGCTTAGGATTCGCGGGGGCCGGGGACGAGCAGTACTTC.